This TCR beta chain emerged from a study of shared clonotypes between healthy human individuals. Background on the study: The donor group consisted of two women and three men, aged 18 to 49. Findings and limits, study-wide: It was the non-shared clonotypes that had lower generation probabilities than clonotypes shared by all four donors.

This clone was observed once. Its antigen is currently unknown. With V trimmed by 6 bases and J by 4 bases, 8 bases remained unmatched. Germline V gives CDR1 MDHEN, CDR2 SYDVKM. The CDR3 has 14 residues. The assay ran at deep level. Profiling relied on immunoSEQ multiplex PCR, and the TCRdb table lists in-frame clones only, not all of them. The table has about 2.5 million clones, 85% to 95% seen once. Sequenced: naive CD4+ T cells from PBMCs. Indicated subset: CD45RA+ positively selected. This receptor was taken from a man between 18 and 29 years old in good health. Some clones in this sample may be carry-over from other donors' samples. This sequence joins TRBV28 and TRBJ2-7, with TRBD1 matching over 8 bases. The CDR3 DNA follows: TGTGCCAGCAGGCCGGCACAGGGGGTGTACGAGCAGTACTTC. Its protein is CASRPAQGVYEQYF.